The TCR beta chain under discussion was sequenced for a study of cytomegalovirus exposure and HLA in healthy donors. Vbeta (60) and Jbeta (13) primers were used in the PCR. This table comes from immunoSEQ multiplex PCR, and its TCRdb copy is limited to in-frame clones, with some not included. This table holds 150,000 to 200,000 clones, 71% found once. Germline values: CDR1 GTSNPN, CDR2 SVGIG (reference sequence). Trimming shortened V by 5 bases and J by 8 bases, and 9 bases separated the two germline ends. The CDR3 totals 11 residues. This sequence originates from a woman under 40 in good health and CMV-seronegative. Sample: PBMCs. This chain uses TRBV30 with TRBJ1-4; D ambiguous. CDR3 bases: TGTGCCTGGGCAAATGCGGAAAAACTGTTTTTT. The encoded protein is CAWANAEKLFF.